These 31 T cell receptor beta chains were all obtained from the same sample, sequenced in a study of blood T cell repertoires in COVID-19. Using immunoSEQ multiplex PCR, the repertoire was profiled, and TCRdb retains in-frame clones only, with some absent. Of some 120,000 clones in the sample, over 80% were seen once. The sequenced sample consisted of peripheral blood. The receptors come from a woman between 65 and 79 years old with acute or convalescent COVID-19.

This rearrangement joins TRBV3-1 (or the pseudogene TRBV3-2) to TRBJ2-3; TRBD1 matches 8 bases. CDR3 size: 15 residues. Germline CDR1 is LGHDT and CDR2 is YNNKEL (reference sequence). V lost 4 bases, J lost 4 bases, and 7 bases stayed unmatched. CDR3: CASSPLTGAADTQYF. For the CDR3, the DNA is TGTGCCAGCAGCCCCTTGACAGGGGCCGCAGATACGCAGTATTTT.

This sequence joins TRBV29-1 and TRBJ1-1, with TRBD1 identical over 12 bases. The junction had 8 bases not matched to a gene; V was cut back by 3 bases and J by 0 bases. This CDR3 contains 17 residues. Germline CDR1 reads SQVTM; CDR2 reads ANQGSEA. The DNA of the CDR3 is TGCAGCGTTGACGGGGGGACAGGGGGCGGAATGAACACTGAAGCTTTCTTT. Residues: CSVDGGTGGGMNTEAFF.

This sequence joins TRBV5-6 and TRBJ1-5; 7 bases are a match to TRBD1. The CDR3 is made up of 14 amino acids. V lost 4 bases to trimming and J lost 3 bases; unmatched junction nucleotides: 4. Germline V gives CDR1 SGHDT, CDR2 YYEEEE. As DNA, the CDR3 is TGTGCCAGCAGCCGCGGACAGGTCAATCAGCCCCAGCATTTT. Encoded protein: CASSRGQVNQPQHF. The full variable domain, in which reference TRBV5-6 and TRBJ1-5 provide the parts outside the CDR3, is DAGVTQSPTHLIKTRGQQVTLRCSPKSGHDTVSWYQQALGQGPQFIFQYYEEEERQRGNFPDRFSGHQFPNYSSELNVNALLLGDSALYLCASSRGQVNQPQHFGDGTRLSIL.

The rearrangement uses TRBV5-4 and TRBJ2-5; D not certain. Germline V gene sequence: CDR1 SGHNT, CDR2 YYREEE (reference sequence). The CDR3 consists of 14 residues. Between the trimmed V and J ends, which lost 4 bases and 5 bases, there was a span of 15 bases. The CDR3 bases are TGTGCCAGCAGCCCCCCGACTCCTCCCGAGACCCAGTACTTC. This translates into CASSPPTPPETQYF.

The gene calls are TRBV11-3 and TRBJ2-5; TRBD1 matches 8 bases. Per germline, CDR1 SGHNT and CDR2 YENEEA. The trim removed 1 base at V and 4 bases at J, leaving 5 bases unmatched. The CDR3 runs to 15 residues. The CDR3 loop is CASSLGTGPSETQYF. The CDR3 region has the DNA TGTGCCAGCAGCTTAGGGACAGGGCCGTCAGAGACCCAGTACTTC. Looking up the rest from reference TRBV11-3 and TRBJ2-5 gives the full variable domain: EAGVVQSPRYKIIEKKQPVAFWCNPISGHNTLYWYLQNLGQGPELLIRYENEEAVDDSQLPKDRFSAERLKGVDSTLKIQPAELGDSAVYLCASSLGTGPSETQYFGPGTRLLVL.

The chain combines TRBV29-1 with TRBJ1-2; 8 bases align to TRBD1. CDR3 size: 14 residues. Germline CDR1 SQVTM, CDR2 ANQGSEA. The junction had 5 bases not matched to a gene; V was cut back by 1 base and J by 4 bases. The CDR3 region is CSVEGGQGSYGYTF. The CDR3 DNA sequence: TGCAGCGTTGAAGGAGGACAGGGATCCTATGGCTACACCTTC.

CDR3 loop: CASRPLAEVPNYGYTF. The DNA for the CDR3 is TGTGCCAGCAGACCTCTGGCTGAAGTGCCTAACTATGGCTACACCTTC. This sequence joins TRBV7-8 and TRBJ1-2; D is unresolved. V lost 6 bases and J lost 0, with 17 bases in between. Germline assignment: CDR1 SGHVS and CDR2 FQNEAQ. CDR3 length: 16 residues.

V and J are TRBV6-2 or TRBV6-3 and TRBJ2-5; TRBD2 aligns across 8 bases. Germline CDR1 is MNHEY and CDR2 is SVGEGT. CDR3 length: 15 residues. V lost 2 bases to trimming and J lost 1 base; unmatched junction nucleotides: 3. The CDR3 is CASSYHTSGQETQYF. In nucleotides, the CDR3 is TGTGCCAGCAGTTACCACACTAGCGGCCAAGAGACCCAGTACTTC.

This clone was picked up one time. CDR3 residues: CASGRDDSGNQPQHF. Written as DNA, the CDR3 is TGTGCCAGCGGCAGGGATGATTCGGGCAATCAGCCCCAGCATTTT. The chain is built from TRBV6-5 and TRBJ1-5, with D tentatively TRBD1 (5 bases). This CDR3 contains 15 residues. The ends were cut back, 8 bases at V and 2 bases at J, with 16 bases in the middle. Germline CDR1 MNHEY, CDR2 SVGAGI.

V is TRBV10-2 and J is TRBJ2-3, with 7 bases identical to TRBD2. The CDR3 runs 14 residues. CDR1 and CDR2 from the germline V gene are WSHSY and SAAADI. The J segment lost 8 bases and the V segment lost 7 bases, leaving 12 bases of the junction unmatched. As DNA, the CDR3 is TGCGCCAGCAATCCGGGACTACTGAGAGTTACGCAGTATTTT. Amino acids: CASNPGLLRVTQYF.

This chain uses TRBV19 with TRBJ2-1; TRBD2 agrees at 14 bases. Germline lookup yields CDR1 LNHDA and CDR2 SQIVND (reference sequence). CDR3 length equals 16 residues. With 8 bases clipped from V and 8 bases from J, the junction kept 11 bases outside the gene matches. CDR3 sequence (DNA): TGTGCCAGTGCCACCGGGACTAGCGGGAGAGGGGATGAGCAGTTCTTC. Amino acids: CASATGTSGRGDEQFF.

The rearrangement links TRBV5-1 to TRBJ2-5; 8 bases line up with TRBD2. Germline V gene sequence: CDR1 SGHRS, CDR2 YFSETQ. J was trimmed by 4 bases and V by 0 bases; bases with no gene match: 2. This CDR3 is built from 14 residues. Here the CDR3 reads CASSLDRGGETQYF. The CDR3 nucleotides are TGCGCCAGCAGCTTGGATCGGGGGGGAGAGACCCAGTACTTC.

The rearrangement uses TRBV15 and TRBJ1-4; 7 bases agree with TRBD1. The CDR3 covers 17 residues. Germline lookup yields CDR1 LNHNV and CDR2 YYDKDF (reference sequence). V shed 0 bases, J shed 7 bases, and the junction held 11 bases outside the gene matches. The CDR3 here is CATSRDNQGGWSEKLFF. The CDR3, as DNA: TGTGCCACCAGCAGAGATAACCAAGGGGGCTGGAGTGAAAAACTGTTTTTT.

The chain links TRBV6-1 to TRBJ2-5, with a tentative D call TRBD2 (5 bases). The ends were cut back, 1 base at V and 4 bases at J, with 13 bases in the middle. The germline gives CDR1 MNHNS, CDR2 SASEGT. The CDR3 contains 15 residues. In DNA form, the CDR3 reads TGTGCCAGCAGTGAAGACGCGGTGAGGGCAGAGACCCAGTACTTC. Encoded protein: CASSEDAVRAETQYF.

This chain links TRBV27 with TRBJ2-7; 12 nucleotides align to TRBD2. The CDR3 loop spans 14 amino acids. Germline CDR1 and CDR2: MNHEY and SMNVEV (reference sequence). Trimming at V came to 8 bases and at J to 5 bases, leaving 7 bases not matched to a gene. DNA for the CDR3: TGTGCCAGCCGCCGACTAGCGGGAGATAACGAGCAGTACTTC. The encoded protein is CASRRLAGDNEQYF.

The CDR3 DNA reads as TGCGCCAGCAGCCGAAGACAGGGGGCGTTTGGAGATACGCAGTATTTT. It specifies CASSRRQGAFGDTQYF. The rearrangement links TRBV5-1 to TRBJ2-3, with TRBD1 matching over 10 bases. Unmatched junction bases numbered 10, after V lost 4 bases and J lost 5 bases. Germline lookup yields CDR1 SGHRS and CDR2 YFSETQ. The CDR3 covers 16 residues.

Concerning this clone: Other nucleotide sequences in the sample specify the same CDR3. DNA of the CDR3: TGTGCCAGCAGTGAAGCCCGTAATTCACCCCTCCACTTT. Its protein is CASSEARNSPLHF. The chain uses TRBV6-1 and TRBJ1-6; D is unresolved. The CDR3 covers 13 residues. Germline loops: CDR1 MNHNS, CDR2 SASEGT. Trimming took 0 bases from V and 6 from J, leaving 3 bases between them.

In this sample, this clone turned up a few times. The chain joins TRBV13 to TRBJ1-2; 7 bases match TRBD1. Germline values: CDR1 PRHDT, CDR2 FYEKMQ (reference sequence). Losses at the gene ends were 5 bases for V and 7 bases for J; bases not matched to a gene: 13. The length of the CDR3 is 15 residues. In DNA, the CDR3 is TGTGCCAGCAGCCGTGACGACAGGGTGGCGGGTGGCTACACCTTC. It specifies CASSRDDRVAGGYTF.

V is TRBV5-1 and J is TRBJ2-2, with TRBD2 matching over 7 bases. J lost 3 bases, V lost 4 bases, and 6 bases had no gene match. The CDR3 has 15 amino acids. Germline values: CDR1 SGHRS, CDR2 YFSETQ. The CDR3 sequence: CASSRDYPYTGELFF. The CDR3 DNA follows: TGCGCCAGCAGCCGGGACTACCCTTACACCGGGGAGCTGTTTTTT.

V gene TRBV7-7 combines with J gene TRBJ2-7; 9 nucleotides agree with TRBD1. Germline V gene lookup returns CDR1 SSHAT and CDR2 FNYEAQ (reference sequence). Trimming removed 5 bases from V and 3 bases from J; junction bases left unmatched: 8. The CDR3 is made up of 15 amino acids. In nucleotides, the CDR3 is TGTGCCAGCAGCCCCCGGACAGGGGCCTTCTACGAGCAGTACTTC. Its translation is CASSPRTGAFYEQYF. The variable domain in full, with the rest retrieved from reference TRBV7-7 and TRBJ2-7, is GAGVSQSPRYKVTKRGQDVTLRCDPISSHATLYWYQQALGQGPEFLTYFNYEAQPDKSGLPSDRFSAERPEGSISTLTIQRTEQRDSAMYRCASSPRTGAFYEQYFGPGTRLTVT.

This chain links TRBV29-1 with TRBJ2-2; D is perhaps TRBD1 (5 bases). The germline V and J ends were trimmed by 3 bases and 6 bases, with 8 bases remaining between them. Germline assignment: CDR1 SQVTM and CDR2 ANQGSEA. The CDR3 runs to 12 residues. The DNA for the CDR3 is TGCAGCGTTGACAGGGCCCCCGGGGAGCTGTTTTTT. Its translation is CSVDRAPGELFF.

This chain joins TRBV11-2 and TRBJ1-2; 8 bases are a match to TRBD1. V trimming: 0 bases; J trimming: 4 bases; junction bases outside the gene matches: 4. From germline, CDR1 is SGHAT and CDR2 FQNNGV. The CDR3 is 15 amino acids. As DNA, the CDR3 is TGTGCCAGCAGCTTAGATCGTGGACAGGGCTATGGCTACACCTTC. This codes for CASSLDRGQGYGYTF.

The CDR3 nucleotides read TGTGCCAGCAGTCTCGGGGGGTACAACAATGAGCAGTTCTTC. It specifies CASSLGGYNNEQFF. V is TRBV7-7 and J is TRBJ2-1; TRBD2 agrees at 7 bases. Germline V gives CDR1 SSHAT, CDR2 FNYEAQ (reference sequence). V was clipped by 6 bases and J by 5 bases; unmatched bases: 7. CDR3 length: 14 residues.

CDR3 nucleotide sequence: TGCGCCAGCAGCCAATTTAACAGGGATCTTCAGTACTTC. It yields the protein CASSQFNRDLQYF. The chain employs TRBV4-1 and TRBJ2-4, with a possible D match to TRBD1 (6 bases). The ends were cut back, 2 bases at V and 11 bases at J, with 13 bases in the middle. CDR1 is MGHRA, CDR2 YSYEKL, per germline. There are 13 residues in the CDR3.

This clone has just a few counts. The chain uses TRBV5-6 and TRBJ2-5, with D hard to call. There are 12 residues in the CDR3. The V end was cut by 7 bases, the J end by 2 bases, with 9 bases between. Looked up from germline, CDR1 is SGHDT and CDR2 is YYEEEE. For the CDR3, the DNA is TGTGCCAGCGGCCAGACTCAAGAGACCCAGTACTTC. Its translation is CASGQTQETQYF.

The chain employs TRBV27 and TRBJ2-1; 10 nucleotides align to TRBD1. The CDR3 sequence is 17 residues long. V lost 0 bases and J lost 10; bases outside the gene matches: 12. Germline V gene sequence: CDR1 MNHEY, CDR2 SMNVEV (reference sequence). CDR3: CASSLSGGTGVGVEQFF. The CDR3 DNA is TGTGCCAGCAGTTTATCGGGCGGGACAGGGGTGGGTGTGGAGCAGTTCTTC.

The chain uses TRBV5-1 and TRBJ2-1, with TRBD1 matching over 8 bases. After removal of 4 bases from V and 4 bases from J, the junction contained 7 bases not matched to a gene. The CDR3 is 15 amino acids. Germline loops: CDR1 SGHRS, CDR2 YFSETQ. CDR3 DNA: TGCGCCAGCAGCAGAGACGGACAGGGATACAATGAGCAGTTCTTC. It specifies CASSRDGQGYNEQFF.

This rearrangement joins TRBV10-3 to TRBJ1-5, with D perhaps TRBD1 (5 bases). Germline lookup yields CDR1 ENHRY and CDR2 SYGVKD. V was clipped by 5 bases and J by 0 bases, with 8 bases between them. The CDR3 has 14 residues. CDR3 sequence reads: CAISQGYSNQPQHF. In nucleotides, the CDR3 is TGTGCCATCAGTCAGGGATATAGCAATCAGCCCCAGCATTTT.

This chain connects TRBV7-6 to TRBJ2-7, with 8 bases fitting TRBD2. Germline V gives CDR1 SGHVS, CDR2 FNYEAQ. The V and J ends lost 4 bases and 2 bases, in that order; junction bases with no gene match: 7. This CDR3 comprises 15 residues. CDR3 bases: TGTGCCAGCAGCTCTCGGGTAGCGGGACCCTACGAGCAGTACTTC. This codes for CASSSRVAGPYEQYF.

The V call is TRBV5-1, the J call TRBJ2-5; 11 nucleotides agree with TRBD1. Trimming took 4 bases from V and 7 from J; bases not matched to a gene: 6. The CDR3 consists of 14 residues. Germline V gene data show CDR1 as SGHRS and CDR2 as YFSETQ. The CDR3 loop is CASSGQGAVVTQYF. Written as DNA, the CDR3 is TGCGCCAGCAGCGGACAGGGGGCGGTCGTGACCCAGTACTTC.

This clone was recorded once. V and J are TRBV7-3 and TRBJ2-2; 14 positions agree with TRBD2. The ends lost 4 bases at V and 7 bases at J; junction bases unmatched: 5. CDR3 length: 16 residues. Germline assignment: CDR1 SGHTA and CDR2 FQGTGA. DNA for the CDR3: TGTGCCAGCAGCTCCGGGACTAGCGGGAGAAACGGGGAGCTGTTTTTT. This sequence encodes CASSSGTSGRNGELFF.